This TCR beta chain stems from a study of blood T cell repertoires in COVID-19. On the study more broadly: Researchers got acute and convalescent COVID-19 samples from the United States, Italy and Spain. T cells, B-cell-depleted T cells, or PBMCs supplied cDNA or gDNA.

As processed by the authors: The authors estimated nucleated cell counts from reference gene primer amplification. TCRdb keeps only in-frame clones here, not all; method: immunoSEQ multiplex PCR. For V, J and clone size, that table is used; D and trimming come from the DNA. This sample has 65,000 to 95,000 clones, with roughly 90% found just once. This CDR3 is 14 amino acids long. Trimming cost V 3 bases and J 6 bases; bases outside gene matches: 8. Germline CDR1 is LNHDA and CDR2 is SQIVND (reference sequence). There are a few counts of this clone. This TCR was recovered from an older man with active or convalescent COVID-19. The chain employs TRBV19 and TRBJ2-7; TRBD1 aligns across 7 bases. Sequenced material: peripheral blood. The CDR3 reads CASSIRDSLFEQYF. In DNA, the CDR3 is TGTGCCAGTAGTATCAGGGACAGCCTCTTCGAGCAGTACTTC.